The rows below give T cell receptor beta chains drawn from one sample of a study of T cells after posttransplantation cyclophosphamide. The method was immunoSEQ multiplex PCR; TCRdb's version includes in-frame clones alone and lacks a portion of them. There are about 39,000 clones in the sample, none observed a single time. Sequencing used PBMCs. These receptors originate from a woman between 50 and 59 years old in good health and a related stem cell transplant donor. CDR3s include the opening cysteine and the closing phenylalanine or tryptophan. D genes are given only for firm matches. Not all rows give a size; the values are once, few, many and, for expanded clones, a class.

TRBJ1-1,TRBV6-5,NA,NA,CASRGGPEAFF,TGTGCCAGCAGGGGGGGGCCCGAAGCTTTCTTT
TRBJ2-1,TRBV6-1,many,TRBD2,CASSELPAGGPGEQFF,TGTGCCAGCAGTGAACTCCCAGCGGGGGGGCCAGGTGAGCAGTTCTTC
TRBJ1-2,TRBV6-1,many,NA,CASRGRGTLAGYTF,TGTGCCAGCAGGGGCAGGGGTACGCTAGCTGGCTACACCTTC
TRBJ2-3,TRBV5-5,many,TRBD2,CASLLAGGLFETQYF,TGTGCCAGCCTCCTAGCGGGGGGGCTCTTCGAGACGCAGTATTTT
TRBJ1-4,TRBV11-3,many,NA,CASSSKEASGLFF,TGTGCCAGCAGCTCAAAGGAAGCGTCGGGACTGTTTTTT
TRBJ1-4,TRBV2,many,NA,CASSGFQGGEKLFF,TGTGCCAGCAGTGGATTCCAGGGTGGAGAAAAACTGTTTTTT
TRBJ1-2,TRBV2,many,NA,CASKTLPGGNYGYTF,TGTGCCAGCAAAACCCTACCGGGGGGGAACTATGGCTACACCTTC
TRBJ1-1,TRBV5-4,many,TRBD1,CASSRGTENTEAFF,TGTGCCAGCAGCCGAGGGACAGAGAACACTGAAGCTTTCTTT
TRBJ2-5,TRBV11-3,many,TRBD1,CASSADRVGETQYF,TGTGCCAGCAGCGCCGACAGGGTCGGCGAGACCCAGTACTTC
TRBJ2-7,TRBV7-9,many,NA,CASSLERQGLTYEQYF,TGTGCCAGCAGCTTAGAAAGGCAGGGGCTGACCTACGAGCAGTACTTC
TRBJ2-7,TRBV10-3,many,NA,CAIRGDPYEQYF,TGTGCCATCAGAGGGGATCCCTACGAGCAGTACTTC
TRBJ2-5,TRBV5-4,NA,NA,CASSLSNLRGQETQYF,TGTGCCAGCAGCTTGTCCAACCTCCGGGGCCAAGAGACCCAGTACTTC
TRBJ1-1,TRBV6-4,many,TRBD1,CASTPEGQGFRGGAFF,TGTGCCAGCACCCCTGAAGGACAGGGCTTCCGTGGGGGAGCTTTCTTT
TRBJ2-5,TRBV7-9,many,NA,CASSFGGSQETQYF,TGTGCCAGCAGCTTTGGGGGGAGCCAAGAGACCCAGTACTTC
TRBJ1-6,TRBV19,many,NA,CASSIGSAGSPLHF,TGTGCCAGTAGTATCGGGTCGGCGGGTTCACCCCTCCACTTT
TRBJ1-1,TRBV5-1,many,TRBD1,CASSLVNEGARLEAFF,TGCGCCAGCAGCTTGGTGAACGAGGGGGCCAGGCTTGAAGCTTTCTTT
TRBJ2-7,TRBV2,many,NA,CASTAGLPSYEQYF,TGTGCCAGCACGGCGGGGCTCCCATCCTACGAGCAGTACTTC
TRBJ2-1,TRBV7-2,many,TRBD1,CASSDRDRGPYNEQFF,TGTGCCAGCAGCGACAGGGACAGGGGCCCTTACAATGAGCAGTTCTTC
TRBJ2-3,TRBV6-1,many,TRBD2,CATEVAGGGTDTQYF,TGTGCCACCGAGGTGGCGGGGGGGGGCACAGATACGCAGTATTTT
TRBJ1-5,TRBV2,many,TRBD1,CASSEQGWVSNQPQHF,TGTGCCAGCTCGGAACAGGGGTGGGTAAGCAATCAGCCCCAGCATTTT
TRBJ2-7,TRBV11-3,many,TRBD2,CASSLDRFGTSGTYEQYF,TGTGCCAGCAGCTTAGATCGGTTTGGGACTAGCGGGACCTACGAGCAGTACTTC
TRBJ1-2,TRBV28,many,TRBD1,CASSPQIRQGANYGYTF,TGTGCCAGCAGTCCACAAATCCGACAGGGAGCTAACTATGGCTACACCTTC
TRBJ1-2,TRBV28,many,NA,CASSLRGYGYTF,TGTGCCAGCAGCCTAAGAGGATATGGCTACACCTTC
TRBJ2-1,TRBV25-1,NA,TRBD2,CASSDPPGTSGGHEQFF,TGTGCCAGCAGTGACCCGCCTGGGACTAGCGGGGGACATGAGCAGTTCTTC
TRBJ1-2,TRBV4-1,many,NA,CASSQGLRMLGGDGYTF,TGCGCCAGCAGCCAAGGTTTGAGGATGTTGGGAGGGGATGGCTACACCTTC
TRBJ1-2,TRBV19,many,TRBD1,CASSLRQGPASGYTF,TGTGCCAGTAGTTTGAGACAGGGACCGGCAAGTGGCTACACCTTC
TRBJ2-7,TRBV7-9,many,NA,CASSGSFTWSGSEQYF,TGTGCCAGCAGCGGTAGCTTTACATGGTCGGGGAGCGAGCAGTACTTC
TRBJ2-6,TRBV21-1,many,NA,CASSKVRGQVDSGANVLTF,TGTGCCAGCAGCAAAGTTAGAGGACAGGTGGACTCTGGGGCCAACGTCCTGACTTTC
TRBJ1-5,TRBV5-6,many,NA,CASSLGVPQNQPQHF,TGTGCCAGCAGCTTGGGTGTCCCCCAAAATCAGCCCCAGCATTTT
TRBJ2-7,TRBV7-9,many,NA,CASSAPMINSYEQYF,TGTGCCAGCAGCGCTCCTATGATTAACTCCTACGAGCAGTACTTC
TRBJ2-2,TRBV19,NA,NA,CASSIFSDNAKAGGLFF,TGTGCCAGTAGTATTTTTTCTGATAACGCGAAGGCCGGGGGGCTGTTTTTT
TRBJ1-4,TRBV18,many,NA,CASSRSGSHNEKLFF,TGTGCCAGCTCACGATCAGGGTCCCATAATGAAAAACTGTTTTTT
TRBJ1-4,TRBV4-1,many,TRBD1,CASKPSPGTANEKLFF,TGCGCCAGCAAGCCATCCCCCGGGACAGCTAATGAAAAACTGTTTTTT
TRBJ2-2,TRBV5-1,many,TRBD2,CASSLAGLAGGPSTGELFF,TGCGCCAGCAGCTTGGCGGGACTAGCGGGGGGGCCGAGCACCGGGGAGCTGTTTTTT
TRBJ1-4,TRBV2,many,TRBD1,CARTGDRGEEKLFF,TGTGCCAGGACAGGAGACAGGGGTGAGGAAAAACTGTTTTTT
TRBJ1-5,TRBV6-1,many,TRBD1,CASSEGTGGWQPQHF,TGTGCCAGCAGTGAAGGGACAGGGGGTTGGCAGCCCCAGCATTTT
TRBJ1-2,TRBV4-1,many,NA,CASSRNSNYGYTF,TGCGCCAGCAGCCGCAACTCGAACTATGGCTACACCTTC
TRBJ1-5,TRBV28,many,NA,CASRVTRHSNQPQHF,TGTGCCAGCAGGGTGACACGACATAGCAATCAGCCCCAGCATTTT
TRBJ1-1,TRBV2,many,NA,CASTVQTMNTEAFF,TGTGCCAGCACCGTGCAGACAATGAACACTGAAGCTTTCTTT
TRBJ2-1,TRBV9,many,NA,CASSVGRARGEQFF,TGTGCCAGCAGCGTAGGTCGGGCGCGGGGTGAGCAGTTCTTC
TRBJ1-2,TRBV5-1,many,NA,CASSLGAGSNYGYTF,TGCGCCAGCAGCTTGGGGGCAGGTTCTAACTATGGCTACACCTTC
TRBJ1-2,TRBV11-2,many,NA,CASSFPRARLEGYGYTF,TGTGCCAGCAGCTTCCCCCGGGCACGCCTTGAGGGCTATGGCTACACCTTC
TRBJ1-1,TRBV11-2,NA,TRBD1,CASSSDRGAEAFF,TGTGCCAGCAGCTCAGACAGGGGGGCTGAAGCTTTCTTT
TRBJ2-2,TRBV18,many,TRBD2,CASSPSGGETGELFF,TGTGCCAGCTCACCATCGGGGGGAGAGACCGGGGAGCTGTTTTTT